This T cell receptor beta chain comes out of a study of blood T cells in healthy people across ages. The CDR3 totals 11 residues. Germline CDR1 and CDR2: DFQATT and SNEGSKA (reference sequence). Trimming removed 5 bases at V and 5 bases at J, with 10 bases between. A sample-barcoded 5' primer and a J-beta primer mix were used in a second PCR of about 7 to 12 cycles. TCRdb processed the 5' RACE reads anew with MiXCR; each CDR3 protein has one entry. The sample has roughly 680,000 distinct CDR3 sequences, over 40% seen once. The origin of this receptor is a woman aged 80 or older in good health. The chain couples TRBV20-1 to TRBJ2-7; D gene uncertain. The sequenced material came from blood. The CDR3 coding sequence is TGCAGTGCTGGCCCCAGACACGAGCAGTACTTC. Translation: CSAGPRHEQYF.